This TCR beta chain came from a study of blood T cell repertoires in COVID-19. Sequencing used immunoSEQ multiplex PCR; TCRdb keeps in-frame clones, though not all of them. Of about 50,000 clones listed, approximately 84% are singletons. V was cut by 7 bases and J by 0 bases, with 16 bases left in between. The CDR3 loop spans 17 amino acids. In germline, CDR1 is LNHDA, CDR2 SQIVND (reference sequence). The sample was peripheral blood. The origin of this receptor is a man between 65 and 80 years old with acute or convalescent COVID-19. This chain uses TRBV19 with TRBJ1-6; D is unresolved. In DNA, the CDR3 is TGTGCCAGTACCGACGGGGTAGCTAGCTCCTATAATTCACCCCTCCACTTT. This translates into CASTDGVASSYNSPLHF.